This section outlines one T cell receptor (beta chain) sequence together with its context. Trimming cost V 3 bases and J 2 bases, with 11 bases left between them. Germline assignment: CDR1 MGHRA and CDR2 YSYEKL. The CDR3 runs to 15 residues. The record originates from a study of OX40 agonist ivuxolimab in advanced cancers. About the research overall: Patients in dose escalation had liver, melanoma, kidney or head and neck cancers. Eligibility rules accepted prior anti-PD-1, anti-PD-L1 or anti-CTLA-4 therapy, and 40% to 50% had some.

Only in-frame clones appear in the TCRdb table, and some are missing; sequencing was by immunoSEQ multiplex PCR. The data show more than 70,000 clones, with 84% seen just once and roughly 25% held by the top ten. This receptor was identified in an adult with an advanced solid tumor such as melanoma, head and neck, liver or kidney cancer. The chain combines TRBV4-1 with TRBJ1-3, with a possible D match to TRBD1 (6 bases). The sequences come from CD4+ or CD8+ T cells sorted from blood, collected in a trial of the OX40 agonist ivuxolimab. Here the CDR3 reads CASSQTEGAGNTIYF. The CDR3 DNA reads TGCGCCAGCAGCCAGACTGAGGGGGCTGGAAACACCATATATTTT.